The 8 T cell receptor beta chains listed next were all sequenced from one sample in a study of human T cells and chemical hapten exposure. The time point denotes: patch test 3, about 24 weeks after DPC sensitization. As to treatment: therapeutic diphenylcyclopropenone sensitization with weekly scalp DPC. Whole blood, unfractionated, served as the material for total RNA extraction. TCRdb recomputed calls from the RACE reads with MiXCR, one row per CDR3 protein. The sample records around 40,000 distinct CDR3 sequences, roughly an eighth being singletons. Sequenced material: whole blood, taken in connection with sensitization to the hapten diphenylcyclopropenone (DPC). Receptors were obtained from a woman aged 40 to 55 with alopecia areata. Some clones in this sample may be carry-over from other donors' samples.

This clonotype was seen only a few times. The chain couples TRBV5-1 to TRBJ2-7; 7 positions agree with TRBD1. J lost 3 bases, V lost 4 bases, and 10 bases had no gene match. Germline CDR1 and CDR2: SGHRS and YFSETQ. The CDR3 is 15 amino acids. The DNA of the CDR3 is TGCGCCAGCAGCCCGTGGACAGGACCAAACTACGAGCAGTACTTC. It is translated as CASSPWTGPNYEQYF.

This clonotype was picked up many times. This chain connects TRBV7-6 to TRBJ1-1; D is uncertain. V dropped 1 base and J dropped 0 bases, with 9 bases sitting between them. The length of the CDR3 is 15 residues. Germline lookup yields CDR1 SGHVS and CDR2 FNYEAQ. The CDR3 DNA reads TGTGCCAGCAGCTTAGAGGGAGGAATGAACACTGAAGCTTTCTTT. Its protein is CASSLEGGMNTEAFF.

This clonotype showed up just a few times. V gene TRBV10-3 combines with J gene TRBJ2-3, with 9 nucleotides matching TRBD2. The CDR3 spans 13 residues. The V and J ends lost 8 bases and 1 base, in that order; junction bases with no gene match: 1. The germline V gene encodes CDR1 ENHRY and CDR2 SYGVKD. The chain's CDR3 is CAILAGGTDTQYF. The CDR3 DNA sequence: TGTGCCATCTTAGCGGGGGGCACAGATACGCAGTATTTT.

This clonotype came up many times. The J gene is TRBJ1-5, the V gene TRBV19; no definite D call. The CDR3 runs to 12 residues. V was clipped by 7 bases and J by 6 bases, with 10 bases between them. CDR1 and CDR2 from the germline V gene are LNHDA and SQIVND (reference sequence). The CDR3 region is CASTPRGQPQHF. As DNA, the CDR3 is TGTGCCAGTACCCCCCGGGGTCAGCCCCAGCATTTT. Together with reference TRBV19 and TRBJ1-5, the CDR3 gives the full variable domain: DGGITQSPKYLFRKEGQNVTLSCEQNLNHDAMYWYRQDPGQGLRLIYYSQIVNDFQKGDIAEGYSVSREKKESFPLTVTSAQKNPTAFYLCASTPRGQPQHFGDGTRLSIL.

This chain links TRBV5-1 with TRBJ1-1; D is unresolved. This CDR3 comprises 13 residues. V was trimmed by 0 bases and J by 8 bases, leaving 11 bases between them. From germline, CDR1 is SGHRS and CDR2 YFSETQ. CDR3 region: CASSLEADGEAFF. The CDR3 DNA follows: TGCGCCAGCAGCTTGGAGGCGGATGGGGAAGCTTTCTTT.

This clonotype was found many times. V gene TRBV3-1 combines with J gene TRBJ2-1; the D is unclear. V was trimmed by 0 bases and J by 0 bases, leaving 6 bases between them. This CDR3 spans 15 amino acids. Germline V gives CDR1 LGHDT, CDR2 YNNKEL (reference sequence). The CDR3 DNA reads TGTGCCAGCAGCCAAGACAGCGTCTCCTACAATGAGCAGTTCTTC. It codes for CASSQDSVSYNEQFF.

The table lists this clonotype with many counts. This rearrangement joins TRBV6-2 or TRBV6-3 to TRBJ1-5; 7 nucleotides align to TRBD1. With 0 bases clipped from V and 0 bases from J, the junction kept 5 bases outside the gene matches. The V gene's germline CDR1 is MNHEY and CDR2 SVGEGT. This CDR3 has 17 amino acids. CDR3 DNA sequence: TGTGCCAGCAGTTACTCACGGGACAGCTATAGCAATCAGCCCCAGCATTTT. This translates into CASSYSRDSYSNQPQHF.

The chain's CDR3 is CASSYSTSGSGANVLTF. CDR3 nucleotides: TGTGCCAGCAGTTACTCGACTAGCGGCTCTGGGGCCAACGTCCTGACTTTC. The chain uses TRBV6-6 and TRBJ2-6, with 9 bases aligning to TRBD2. With 0 bases clipped from V and 0 bases from J, the junction kept 0 bases outside the gene matches. CDR1 and CDR2 from the germline V gene are MNHNY and SVGAGI (reference sequence). CDR3 length: 17 amino acids.